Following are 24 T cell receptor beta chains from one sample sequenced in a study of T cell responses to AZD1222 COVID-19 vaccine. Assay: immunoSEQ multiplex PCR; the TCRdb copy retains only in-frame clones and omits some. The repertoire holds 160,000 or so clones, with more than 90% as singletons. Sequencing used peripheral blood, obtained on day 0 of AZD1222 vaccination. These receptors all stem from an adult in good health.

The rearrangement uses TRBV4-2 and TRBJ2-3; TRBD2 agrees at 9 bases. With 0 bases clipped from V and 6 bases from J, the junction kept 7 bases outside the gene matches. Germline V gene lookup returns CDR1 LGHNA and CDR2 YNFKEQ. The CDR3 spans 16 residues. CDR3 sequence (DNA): TGTGCCAGCAGCCAAGATCGGAGCGGGGGGCGGGATACGCAGTATTTT. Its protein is CASSQDRSGGRDTQYF.

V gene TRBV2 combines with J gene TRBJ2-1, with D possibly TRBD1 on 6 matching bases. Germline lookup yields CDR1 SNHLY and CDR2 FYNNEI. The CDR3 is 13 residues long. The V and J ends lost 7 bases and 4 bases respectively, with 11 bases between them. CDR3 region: CASKSGDYNEQFF. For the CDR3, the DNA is TGTGCCAGCAAGTCAGGGGATTACAATGAGCAGTTCTTC.

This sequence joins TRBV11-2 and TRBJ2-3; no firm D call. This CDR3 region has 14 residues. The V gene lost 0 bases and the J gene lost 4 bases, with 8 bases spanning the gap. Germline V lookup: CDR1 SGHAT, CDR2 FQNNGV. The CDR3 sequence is CASSLDHPADTQYF. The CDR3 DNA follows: TGTGCCAGCAGCTTAGACCACCCCGCAGATACGCAGTATTTT.

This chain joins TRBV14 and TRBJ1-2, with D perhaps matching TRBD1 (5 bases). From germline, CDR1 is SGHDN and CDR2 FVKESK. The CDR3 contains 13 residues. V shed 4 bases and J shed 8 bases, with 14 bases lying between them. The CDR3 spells CASSPLRRQGYTF. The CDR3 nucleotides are TGTGCCAGCAGCCCTTTAAGGCGACAGGGCTACACCTTC.

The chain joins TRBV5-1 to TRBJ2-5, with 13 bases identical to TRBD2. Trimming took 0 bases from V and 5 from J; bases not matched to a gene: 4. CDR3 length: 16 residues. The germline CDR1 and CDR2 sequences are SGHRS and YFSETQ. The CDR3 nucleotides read TGCGCCAGCAGCTTGGGACTAGCGGGAGGAGGTGAGACCCAGTACTTC. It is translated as CASSLGLAGGGETQYF. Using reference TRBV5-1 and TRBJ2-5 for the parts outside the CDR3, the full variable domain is KAGVTQTPRYLIKTRGQQVTLSCSPISGHRSVSWYQQTPGQGLQFLFEYFSETQRNKGNFPGRFSGRQFSNSRSEMNVSTLELGDSALYLCASSLGLAGGGETQYFGPGTRLLVL.

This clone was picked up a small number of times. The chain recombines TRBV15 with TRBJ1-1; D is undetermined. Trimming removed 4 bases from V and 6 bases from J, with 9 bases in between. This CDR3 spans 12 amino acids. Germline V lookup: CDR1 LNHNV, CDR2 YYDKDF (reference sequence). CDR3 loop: CATSIPGAEAFF. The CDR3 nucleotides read TGTGCCACCAGCATCCCGGGCGCTGAAGCTTTCTTT.

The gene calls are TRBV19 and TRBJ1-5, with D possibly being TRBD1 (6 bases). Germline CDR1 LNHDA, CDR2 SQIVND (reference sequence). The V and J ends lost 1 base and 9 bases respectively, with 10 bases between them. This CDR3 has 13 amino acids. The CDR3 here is CASSIAQGGPQHF. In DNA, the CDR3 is TGTGCCAGTAGTATAGCACAGGGAGGGCCCCAGCATTTT. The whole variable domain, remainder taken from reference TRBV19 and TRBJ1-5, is DGGITQSPKYLFRKEGQNVTLSCEQNLNHDAMYWYRQDPGQGLRLIYYSQIVNDFQKGDIAEGYSVSREKKESFPLTVTSAQKNPTAFYLCASSIAQGGPQHFGDGTRLSIL.

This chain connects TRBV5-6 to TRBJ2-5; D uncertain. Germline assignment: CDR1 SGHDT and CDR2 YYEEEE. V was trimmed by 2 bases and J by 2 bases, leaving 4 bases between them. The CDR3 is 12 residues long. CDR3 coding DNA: TGTGCCAGCAGCTTTGGGCAAGAGACCCAGTACTTC. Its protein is CASSFGQETQYF.

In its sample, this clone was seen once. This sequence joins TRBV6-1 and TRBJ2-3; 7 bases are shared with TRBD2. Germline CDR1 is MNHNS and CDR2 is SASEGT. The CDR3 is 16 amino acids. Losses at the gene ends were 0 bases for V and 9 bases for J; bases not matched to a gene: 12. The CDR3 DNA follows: TGTGCCAGCAGTGAAGCGTCGCAGGGAGGGCAAGTGACGCAGTATTTT. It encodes CASSEASQGGQVTQYF.

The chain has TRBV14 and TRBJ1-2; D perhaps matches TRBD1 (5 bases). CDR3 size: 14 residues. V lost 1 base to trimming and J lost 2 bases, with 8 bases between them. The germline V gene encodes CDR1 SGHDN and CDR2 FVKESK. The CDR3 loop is CASSQATGNYGYTF. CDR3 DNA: TGTGCCAGCAGCCAAGCTACAGGAAACTATGGCTACACCTTC. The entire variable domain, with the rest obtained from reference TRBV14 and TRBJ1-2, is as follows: EAGVTQFPSHSVIEKGQTVTLRCDPISGHDNLYWYRRVMGKEIKFLLHFVKESKQDESGMPNNRFLAERTGGTYSTLKVQPAELEDSGVYFCASSQATGNYGYTFGSGTRLTVV.

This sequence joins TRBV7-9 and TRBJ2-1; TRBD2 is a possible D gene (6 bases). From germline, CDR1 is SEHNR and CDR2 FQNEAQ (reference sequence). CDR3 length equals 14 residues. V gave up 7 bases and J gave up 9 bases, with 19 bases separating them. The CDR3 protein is CASTRDGTRGEQFF. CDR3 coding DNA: TGTGCCAGCACCCGGGACGGGACTCGCGGTGAGCAGTTCTTC.

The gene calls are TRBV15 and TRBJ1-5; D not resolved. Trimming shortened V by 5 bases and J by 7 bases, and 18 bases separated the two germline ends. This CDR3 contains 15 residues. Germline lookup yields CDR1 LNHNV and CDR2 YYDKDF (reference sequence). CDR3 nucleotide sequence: TGTGCCACCAGCCCCGCCGGCCAGGTTCACCAGCCCCAGCATTTT. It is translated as CATSPAGQVHQPQHF.

The CDR3 sequence: CASRASTLVGNSNQPQHF. The CDR3 DNA reads as TGTGCCAGCAGGGCCTCCACATTGGTTGGGAATAGCAATCAGCCCCAGCATTTT. V usage is TRBV2 and J usage is TRBJ1-5; D is undetermined. Trimming removed 6 bases from V and 0 bases from J, with 21 bases in between. The CDR3 is 18 residues long. Germline V gene lookup returns CDR1 SNHLY and CDR2 FYNNEI.

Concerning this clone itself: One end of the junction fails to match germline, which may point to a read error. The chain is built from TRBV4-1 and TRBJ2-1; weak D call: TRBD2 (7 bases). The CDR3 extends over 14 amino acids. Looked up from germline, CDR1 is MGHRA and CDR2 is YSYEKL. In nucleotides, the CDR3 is TGCGCCCGCAGCCAAGGGGGGGAGTCCAATGAGCAGTTCTTC. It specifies CARSQGGESNEQFF.

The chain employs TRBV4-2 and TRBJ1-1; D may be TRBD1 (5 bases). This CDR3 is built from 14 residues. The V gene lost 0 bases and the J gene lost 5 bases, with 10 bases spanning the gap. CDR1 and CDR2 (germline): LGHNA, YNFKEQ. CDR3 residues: CASSQDRRVTEAFF. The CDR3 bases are TGTGCCAGCAGCCAAGATCGCAGGGTGACTGAAGCTTTCTTT.

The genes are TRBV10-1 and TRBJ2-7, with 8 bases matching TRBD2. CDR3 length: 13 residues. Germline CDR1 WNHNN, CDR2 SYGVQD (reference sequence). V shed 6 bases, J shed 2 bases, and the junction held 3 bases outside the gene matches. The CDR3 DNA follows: TGCGCCAGCAGCCTTAGCGGGACCTACGAGCAGTACTTC. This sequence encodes CASSLSGTYEQYF.

CDR3 DNA sequence: TGCGCCAGCAGCCCGGAAGGACAGGGGACGGGAGCTTTCTTT. This gives the protein CASSPEGQGTGAFF. The rearrangement uses TRBV5-1 and TRBJ1-1, with TRBD1 matching 9 bases. Unmatched junction bases numbered 11, after V lost 4 bases and J lost 10 bases. This CDR3 region has 14 residues. Germline V lookup: CDR1 SGHRS, CDR2 YFSETQ.

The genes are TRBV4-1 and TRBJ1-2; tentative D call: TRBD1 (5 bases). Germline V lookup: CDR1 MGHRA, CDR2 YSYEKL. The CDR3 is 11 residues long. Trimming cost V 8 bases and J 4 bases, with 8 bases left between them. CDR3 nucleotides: TGCGCCAGCGGGGGGTTCTATGGCTACACCTTC. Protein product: CASGGFYGYTF.

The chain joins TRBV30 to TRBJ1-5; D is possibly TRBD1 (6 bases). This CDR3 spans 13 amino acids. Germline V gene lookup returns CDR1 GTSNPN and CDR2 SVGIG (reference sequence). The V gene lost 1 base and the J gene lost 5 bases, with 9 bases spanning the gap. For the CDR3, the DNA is TGTGCCTGGAGTGAGGCAGGGGATCAGCCCCAGCATTTT. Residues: CAWSEAGDQPQHF.

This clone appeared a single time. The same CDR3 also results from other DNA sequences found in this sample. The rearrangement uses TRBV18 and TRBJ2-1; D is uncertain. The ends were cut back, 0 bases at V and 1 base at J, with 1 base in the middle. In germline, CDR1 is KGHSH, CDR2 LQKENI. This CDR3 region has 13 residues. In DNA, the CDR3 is TGTGCCAGCTCACCACCGTCCTACAATGAGCAGTTCTTC. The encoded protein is CASSPPSYNEQFF.

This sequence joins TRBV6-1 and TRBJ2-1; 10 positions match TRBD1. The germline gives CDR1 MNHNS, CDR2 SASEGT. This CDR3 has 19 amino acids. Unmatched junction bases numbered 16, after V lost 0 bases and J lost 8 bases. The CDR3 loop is CASSEARRDRGRNEDEQFF. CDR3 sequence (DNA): TGTGCCAGCAGTGAAGCGCGTCGGGACAGGGGTCGTAATGAGGATGAGCAGTTCTTC.

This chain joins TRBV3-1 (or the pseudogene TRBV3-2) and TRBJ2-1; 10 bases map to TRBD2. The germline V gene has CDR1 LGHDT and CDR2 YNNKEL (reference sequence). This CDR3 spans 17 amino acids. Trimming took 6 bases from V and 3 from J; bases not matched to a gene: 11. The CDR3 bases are TGTGCCAGCAGTTATTTAAGCGGGAGGGCCTACTACAATGAGCAGTTCTTC. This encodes CASSYLSGRAYYNEQFF.

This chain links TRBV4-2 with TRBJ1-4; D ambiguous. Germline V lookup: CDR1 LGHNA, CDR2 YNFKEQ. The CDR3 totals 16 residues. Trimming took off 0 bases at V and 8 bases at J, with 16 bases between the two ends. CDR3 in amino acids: CASSQDGIEPTEKLFF. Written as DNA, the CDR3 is TGTGCCAGCAGCCAAGATGGGATAGAGCCGACCGAAAAACTGTTTTTT.

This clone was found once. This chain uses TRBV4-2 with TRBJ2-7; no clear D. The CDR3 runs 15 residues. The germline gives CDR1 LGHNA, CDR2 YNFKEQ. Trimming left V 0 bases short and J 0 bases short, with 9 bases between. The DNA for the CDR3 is TGTGCCAGCAGCCAAGATGTGACCGTCTCCTACGAGCAGTACTTC. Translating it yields CASSQDVTVSYEQYF.